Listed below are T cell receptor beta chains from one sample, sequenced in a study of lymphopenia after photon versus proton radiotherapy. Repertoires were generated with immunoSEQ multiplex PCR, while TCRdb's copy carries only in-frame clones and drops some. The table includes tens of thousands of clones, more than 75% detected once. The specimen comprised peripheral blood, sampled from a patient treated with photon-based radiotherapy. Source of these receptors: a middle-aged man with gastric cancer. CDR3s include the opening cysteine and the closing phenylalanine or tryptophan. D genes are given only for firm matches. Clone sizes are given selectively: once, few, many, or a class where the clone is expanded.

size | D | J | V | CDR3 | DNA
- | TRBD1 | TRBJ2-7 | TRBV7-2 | CASSPDSDRGEQYF | TGTGCCAGCAGCCCCGATTCCGACAGGGGCGAGCAGTACTTC
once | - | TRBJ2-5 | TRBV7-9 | CASSLRDGTQYF | TGTGCCAGCAGCTTAAGAGACGGGACCCAGTACTTC
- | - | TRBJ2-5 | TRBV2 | CASSQETQYF | TGTGCCAGCAGTCAAGAGACCCAGTACTTC
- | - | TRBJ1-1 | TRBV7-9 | CASSPQGGTEAFF | TGTGCCAGCAGTCCACAGGGTGGCACTGAAGCTTTCTTT
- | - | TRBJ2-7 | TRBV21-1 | CASSKAETPYYEQYF | TGTGCCAGCAGCAAAGCCGAGACACCCTACTACGAGCAGTACTTC
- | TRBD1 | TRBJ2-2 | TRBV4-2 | CASRGTGRGGAGGETGELFF | TGTGCCAGCAGAGGGACAGGTCGCGGAGGTGCAGGGGGTGAAACCGGGGAGCTGTTTTTT
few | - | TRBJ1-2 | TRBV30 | CAWTGTRYGYTF | TGTGCCTGGACCGGGACACGCTATGGCTACACCTTC
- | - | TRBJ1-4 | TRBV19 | CASSFGTRLNEKLFF | TGTGCCAGTAGTTTCGGGACACGCCTTAATGAAAAACTGTTTTTT
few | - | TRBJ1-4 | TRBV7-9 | CASSKTAEKLFF | TGTGCCAGCAGCAAGACAGCTGAAAAACTGTTTTTT
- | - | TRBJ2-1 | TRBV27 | CASSLSRGEQFF | TGTGCCAGCAGTTTATCGAGGGGTGAGCAGTTCTTC
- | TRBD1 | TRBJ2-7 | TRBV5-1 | CASSLGRRDSSYEQYF | TGCGCCAGCAGCTTGGGACGACGGGACAGCTCCTACGAGCAGTACTTC
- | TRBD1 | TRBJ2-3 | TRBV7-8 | CASDSAYPATGASTDTQYF | TGTGCCAGCGATAGCGCGTACCCGGCGACAGGGGCTAGCACAGATACGCAGTATTTT
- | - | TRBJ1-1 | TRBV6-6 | CASSDWGNEAFF | TGTGCCAGCAGTGACTGGGGGAATGAAGCTTTCTTT
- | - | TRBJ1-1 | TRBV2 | CATKWETGMNTEAFF | TGTGCCACCAAGTGGGAGACAGGCATGAACACTGAAGCTTTCTTT
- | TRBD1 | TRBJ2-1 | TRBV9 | CASSVVTGGSYNEQFF | TGTGCCAGCAGCGTAGTTACAGGGGGGTCCTACAATGAGCAGTTCTTC
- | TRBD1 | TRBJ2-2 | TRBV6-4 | CASSGTGTGELFF | TGTGCCAGCAGTGGGACAGGGACCGGGGAGCTGTTTTTT
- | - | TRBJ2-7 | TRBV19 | CASQGGGEQYF | TGTGCCAGTCAGGGAGGTGGCGAGCAGTACTTC
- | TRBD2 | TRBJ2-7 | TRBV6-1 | CASSELAGGFYEQYF | TGTGCCAGCAGTGAGCTAGCGGGGGGTTTCTACGAGCAGTACTTC
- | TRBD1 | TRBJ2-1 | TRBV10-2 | CASSEATTGTSSYNEQFF | TGCGCCAGCAGTGAGGCTACGACAGGGACAAGCTCCTACAATGAGCAGTTCTTC
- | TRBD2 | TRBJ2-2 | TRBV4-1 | CASSQEWRGAAGELFF | TGCGCCAGCAGCCAAGAGTGGCGGGGGGCCGCCGGGGAGCTGTTTTTT
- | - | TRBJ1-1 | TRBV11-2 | CASSLGQNTEAFF | TGTGCCAGCAGCTTAGGGCAAAACACTGAAGCTTTCTTT
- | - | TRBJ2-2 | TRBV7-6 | CASSLVGRSGELFF | TGTGCCAGCAGCTTAGTCGGAAGGTCCGGGGAGCTGTTTTTT
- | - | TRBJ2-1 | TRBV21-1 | CASSKRRDRGRDEQFF | TGTGCCAGCAGCAAACGCCGGGACAGGGGGCGAGATGAGCAGTTCTTC
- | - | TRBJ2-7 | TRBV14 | CASSQNTGRQYF | TGTGCCAGCAGCCAAAATACAGGGAGGCAGTACTTC
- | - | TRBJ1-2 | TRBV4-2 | CASSQVPWETHGYTF | TGTGCCAGCAGCCAAGTACCATGGGAGACCCATGGCTACACCTTC
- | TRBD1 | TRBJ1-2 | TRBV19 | CASSRQGVDYGYTF | TGTGCCAGTAGTCGACAGGGGGTCGACTATGGCTACACCTTC
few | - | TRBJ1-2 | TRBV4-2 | CASTQVWQGGYGYTF | TGTGCCAGCACCCAGGTCTGGCAGGGAGGATATGGCTACACCTTC
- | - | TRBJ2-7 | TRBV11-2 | CASSSRLRSYEQYF | TGTGCCAGCAGCTCCAGACTGAGGTCCTACGAGCAGTACTTC
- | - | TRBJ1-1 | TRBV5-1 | CASSLGASTEAFF | TGCGCCAGCAGCTTGGGGGCCAGCACTGAAGCTTTCTTT
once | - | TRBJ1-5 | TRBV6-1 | CASVRGSDSNQPQHF | TGTGCCAGCGTGAGGGGCTCGGATAGCAATCAGCCCCAGCATTTT
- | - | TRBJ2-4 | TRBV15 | CATSRDGSRNIQYF | TGTGCCACCAGCAGAGACGGCAGCCGAAACATTCAGTACTTC
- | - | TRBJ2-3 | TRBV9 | CASSLEGGPSTDTQYF | TGTGCCAGCAGCTTAGAGGGGGGCCCAAGCACAGATACGCAGTATTTT
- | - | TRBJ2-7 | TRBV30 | CAWSRTYEQYF | TGTGCCTGGAGTCGGACCTACGAGCAGTACTTC
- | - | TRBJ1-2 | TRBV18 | CASSPPGTYGYTF | TGTGCCAGCTCACCACCTGGGACCTATGGCTACACCTTC
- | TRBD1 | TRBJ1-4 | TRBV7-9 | CASSSRQGVATNEKLFF | TGTGCCAGCAGCTCGCGACAGGGGGTGGCAACTAATGAAAAACTGTTTTTT
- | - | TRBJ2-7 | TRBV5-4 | CASSGDRSSYEQYF | TGTGCCAGCAGCGGGGACCGGAGCTCCTACGAGCAGTACTTC
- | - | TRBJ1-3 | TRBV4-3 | CASSQEWKDPPINTIYF | TGCGCCAGCAGCCAAGAATGGAAGGACCCTCCTATAAACACCATATATTTT
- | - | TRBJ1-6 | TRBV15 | CATSSENSPLHF | TGTGCCACCAGCAGTGAGAATTCACCCCTCCACTTT
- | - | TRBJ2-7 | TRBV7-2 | CASSRSWTETYEQYF | TGTGCCAGCAGCCGAAGCTGGACCGAGACCTACGAGCAGTACTTC
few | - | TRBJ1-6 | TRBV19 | CASSPGEGGSPLHF | TGTGCCAGTAGTCCCGGTGAGGGAGGGTCACCCCTCCACTTT
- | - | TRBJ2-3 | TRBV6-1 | CASSEVVGDTQYF | TGTGCCAGCAGTGAGGTCGTGGGAGATACGCAGTATTTT
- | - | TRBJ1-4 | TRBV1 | CTSSQDRTAKLFF | TGCACCAGCAGCCAAGATCGAACGGCAAAACTGTTTTTT
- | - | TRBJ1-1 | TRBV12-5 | CASGLGPRDTEAFF | TGTGCTAGTGGTTTGGGGCCGCGGGATACTGAAGCTTTCTTT
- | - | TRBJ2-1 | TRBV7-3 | CASSPRTGREQFF | TGTGCCAGCAGCCCGCGAACGGGGCGAGAGCAGTTCTTC
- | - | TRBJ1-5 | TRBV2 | CASSMEGSNQPQHF | TGTGCCAGCAGTATGGAGGGGAGCAATCAGCCCCAGCATTTT
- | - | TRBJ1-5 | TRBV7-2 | CASSWTGGNQPQHF | TGTGCCAGCAGCTGGACGGGGGGGAATCAGCCCCAGCATTTT
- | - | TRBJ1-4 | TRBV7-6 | CASSLFGGQEKLFF | TGTGCCAGCAGCTTATTCGGCGGTCAAGAAAAACTGTTTTTT
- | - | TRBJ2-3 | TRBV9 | CASSVGGGLGTDTQYF | TGTGCCAGCAGCGTAGGGGGGGGCCTTGGAACAGATACGCAGTATTTT
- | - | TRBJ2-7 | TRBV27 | CASSFRALGEQYF | TGTGCCAGCAGTTTCAGAGCTTTGGGCGAGCAGTACTTC
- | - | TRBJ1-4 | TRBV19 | CASSPTQRINEKLFF | TGTGCCAGTAGTCCGACGCAGAGGATTAATGAAAAACTGTTTTTT
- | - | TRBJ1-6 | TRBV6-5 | CASSYSTPGSSPLHF | TGTGCCAGCAGTTACTCGACTCCAGGGAGTTCACCCCTCCACTTT
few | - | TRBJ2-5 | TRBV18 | CASSPDGRQETQYF | TGTGCCAGCTCACCGGATGGGCGCCAAGAGACCCAGTACTTC
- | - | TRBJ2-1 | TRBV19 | CASSIGGFDEQFF | TGTGCCAGTAGTATCGGTGGGTTCGATGAGCAGTTCTTC
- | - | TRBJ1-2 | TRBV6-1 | CASSEALSGYGYTF | TGTGCCAGCAGTGAAGCGTTGTCGGGCTATGGCTACACCTTC